Listed here are 19 T cell receptor beta chains from one sample, sequenced in a study of cytomegalovirus exposure and HLA in healthy donors. The PCR ran on 60 Vbeta and 13 Jbeta primers. Produced via immunoSEQ multiplex PCR; TCRdb's table is partial and in-frame only. The sample lists around 84,000 clones; roughly four fifths were seen once. Sequencing was performed on PBMCs. These receptors were obtained from a human donor in good health.

The gene calls are TRBV9 and TRBJ1-1, with D unresolved. The CDR3 runs to 13 residues. The germline V gene encodes CDR1 SGDLS and CDR2 YYNGEE. Trimming pared 5 bases from V and 2 bases from J, leaving 10 bases between. The CDR3 region is CASSRTGNTEAFF. In DNA form, the CDR3 reads TGTGCCAGCAGTAGGACGGGAAACACTGAAGCTTTCTTT.

This clone was observed a single time. This sequence joins TRBV2 and TRBJ1-1; TRBD1 matches at 8 bases. Germline assignment: CDR1 SNHLY and CDR2 FYNNEI. V shed 10 bases, J shed 1 base, and the junction held 8 bases outside the gene matches. The CDR3 is 14 residues long. The CDR3: CAMLQGASNTEAFF. CDR3 nucleotide sequence: TGTGCCATGCTCCAGGGGGCTTCGAACACTGAAGCTTTCTTT.

This chain joins TRBV27 and TRBJ1-2; 10 nucleotides line up with TRBD1. The ends lost 3 bases at V and 0 bases at J; junction bases unmatched: 4. There are 16 residues in the CDR3. Germline V gene lookup returns CDR1 MNHEY and CDR2 SMNVEV (reference sequence). CDR3 DNA sequence: TGTGCCAGCAGTTTGCGGGGACAGGGGTCTAACTATGGCTACACCTTC. This gives the protein CASSLRGQGSNYGYTF.

The chain links TRBV5-1 to TRBJ1-2; D perhaps matches TRBD1 (6 bases). The germline CDR1 and CDR2 sequences are SGHRS and YFSETQ. V was cut by 4 bases and J by 4 bases, with 17 bases left in between. The CDR3 has 15 amino acids. The CDR3 is CASSPRSGGAYGYTF. The DNA for the CDR3 is TGCGCCAGCAGCCCCCGGTCGGGGGGCGCCTATGGCTACACCTTC.

The chain has TRBV7-2 and TRBJ1-2; 8 positions match TRBD1. J lost 3 bases, V lost 5 bases, and 8 bases had no gene match. CDR1 SGHTA and CDR2 FQGNSA come from the germline V gene. CDR3 length: 15 residues. Here the CDR3 DNA reads TGTGCCAGCAGCCCCATTTACAGGGGGGACTATGGCTACACCTTC. Translated: CASSPIYRGDYGYTF.

This clone was seen a few times. This chain uses TRBV11-3 with TRBJ2-5, with 7 bases aligning to TRBD1. The germline V gene encodes CDR1 SGHNT and CDR2 YENEEA. The CDR3 has 15 amino acids. V shed 1 base and J 4 bases; nucleotides not matched to a gene: 6. The CDR3 bases are TGTGCCAGCAGCTTAGGCCCGGGACAGATAGAGACCCAGTACTTC. This translates into CASSLGPGQIETQYF. Full variable domain (remainder filled in from reference TRBV11-3 and TRBJ2-5): EAGVVQSPRYKIIEKKQPVAFWCNPISGHNTLYWYLQNLGQGPELLIRYENEEAVDDSQLPKDRFSAERLKGVDSTLKIQPAELGDSAVYLCASSLGPGQIETQYFGPGTRLLVL.

This chain uses TRBV6-5 with TRBJ1-2, with D tentatively TRBD1 (5 bases). The CDR3 has 15 amino acids. Per the germline V gene, CDR1 is MNHEY and CDR2 is SVGAGI. Deletions cut 2 bases from V and 8 bases from J, with 18 bases between. The CDR3: CASSYTRDSPRGYTF. In DNA, the CDR3 is TGTGCCAGCAGTTACACCAGGGATTCCCCGAGAGGCTACACCTTC.

The CDR3: CASSVEGDSYYGYTF. The CDR3 nucleotides read TGTGCCAGCAGCGTAGAAGGAGACAGTTACTATGGCTACACCTTC. The chain employs TRBV9 and TRBJ1-2; the D gene is possibly TRBD1 (5 bases). The CDR3 has 15 amino acids. Germline loops: CDR1 SGDLS, CDR2 YYNGEE. Trimming removed 0 bases at V and 3 bases at J, with 12 bases between.

This chain links TRBV6-5 with TRBJ2-3; TRBD2 matches 12 bases. Trimming cost V 3 bases and J 3 bases; bases outside gene matches: 4. Germline values: CDR1 MNHEY, CDR2 SVGAGI. CDR3 length: 16 residues. In DNA form, the CDR3 reads TGTGCCAGCAGTTATGCGACTAGCGGGGGTACAGATACGCAGTATTTT. Translated: CASSYATSGGTDTQYF.

The table lists this clone with a count of one. V and J are TRBV6-5 and TRBJ1-6; D might be TRBD1 (5 bases). Germline values: CDR1 MNHEY, CDR2 SVGAGI. V gave up 0 bases and J gave up 9 bases, with 9 bases separating them. The CDR3 totals 14 residues. The CDR3 here is CASSYSEGSSPLHF. The DNA for the CDR3 is TGTGCCAGCAGTTACTCGGAGGGGAGTTCACCCCTCCACTTT.

The CDR3: CASSPRSPGTLKTDTQYF. The CDR3 nucleotides are TGTGCCAGCTCACCTCGATCCCCCGGGACACTTAAAACAGATACGCAGTATTTT. V usage is TRBV18 and J usage is TRBJ2-3, with D possibly TRBD1 on 6 matching bases. CDR1 is KGHSH, CDR2 LQKENI, per germline. Trimming stripped 3 bases from V and 3 bases from J, with 22 bases between. This CDR3 comprises 18 residues.

V and J are TRBV7-9 and TRBJ1-2; D ambiguous. The germline CDR1 and CDR2 sequences are SEHNR and FQNEAQ (reference sequence). Trimming took off 5 bases at V and 6 bases at J, with 13 bases between the two ends. The CDR3 extends over 13 amino acids. Here the CDR3 reads CASSLEPEDGYTF. The CDR3 nucleotides are TGTGCCAGCAGCCTGGAGCCCGAGGATGGCTACACCTTC.

The chain uses TRBV2 and TRBJ1-6; 9 bases align to TRBD1. Germline CDR1 reads SNHLY; CDR2 reads FYNNEI. CDR3 length: 14 residues. The V and J ends lost 6 bases and 7 bases, in that order; junction bases with no gene match: 4. Here the CDR3 DNA reads TGTGCCAGCAGAGCGGACAGGGGAAATTCACCCCTCCACTTT. This codes for CASRADRGNSPLHF.

The gene calls are TRBV30 and TRBJ1-2, with a tentative D call TRBD1 (5 bases). The V end was cut by 2 bases, the J end by 4 bases, with 17 bases between. The germline gives CDR1 GTSNPN, CDR2 SVGIG (reference sequence). The CDR3 consists of 15 residues. The CDR3 DNA sequence: TGTGCCTGGAGTAGGCAGGGAATAAGCGCCTATGGCTACACCTTC. Translating gives CAWSRQGISAYGYTF.

V is TRBV25-1 and J is TRBJ1-2, with unresolved D. The CDR3 is made up of 12 amino acids. The V gene lost 7 bases and the J gene lost 1 base, with 7 bases spanning the gap. In germline, CDR1 is MGHDK, CDR2 SYGVNS. The CDR3 nucleotides read TGTGCCAGCATTGACTATAACTATGGCTACACCTTC. It yields the protein CASIDYNYGYTF.

The V and J genes are TRBV6-5 and TRBJ1-5, with D uncertain. Looked up from germline, CDR1 is MNHEY and CDR2 is SVGAGI. The length of the CDR3 is 15 residues. Trimming pared 0 bases from V and 9 bases from J, leaving 15 bases between. In DNA form, the CDR3 reads TGTGCCAGCAGTTACTCTAGGAGCCTGCAAGGGCCCCAGCATTTT. This translates into CASSYSRSLQGPQHF.

V gene TRBV5-1 combines with J gene TRBJ2-3; D call uncertain. V dropped 1 base and J dropped 0 bases, with 15 bases sitting between them. The CDR3 is 17 amino acids. CDR1 and CDR2 from the germline V gene are SGHRS and YFSETQ. As DNA, the CDR3 is TGCGCCAGCAGCTTGCGGTCGTCGAGCCCTAGCACAGATACGCAGTATTTT. This sequence encodes CASSLRSSSPSTDTQYF.

The J gene is TRBJ2-7, the V gene TRBV6-6, with D possibly TRBD2 on 5 matching bases. The V gene lost 8 bases and the J gene lost 4 bases, with 12 bases spanning the gap. This CDR3 contains 12 residues. Germline V gene sequence: CDR1 MNHNY, CDR2 SVGAGI (reference sequence). Written as DNA, the CDR3 is TGTGCCAGCCGCCCGGACTTGTACGAGCAGTACTTC. Amino acid sequence: CASRPDLYEQYF.

The genes are TRBV7-2 and TRBJ2-7, with 7 bases that match TRBD2. CDR1 is SGHTA, CDR2 FQGNSA, per germline. The V gene end was trimmed by 5 bases and the J gene end by 0 bases; junction bases not matched to a gene: 4. The CDR3 length is 14 residues. DNA for the CDR3: TGTGCCAGCAGCCCGTGGACTAGCTCCTACGAGCAGTACTTC. It yields the protein CASSPWTSSYEQYF.